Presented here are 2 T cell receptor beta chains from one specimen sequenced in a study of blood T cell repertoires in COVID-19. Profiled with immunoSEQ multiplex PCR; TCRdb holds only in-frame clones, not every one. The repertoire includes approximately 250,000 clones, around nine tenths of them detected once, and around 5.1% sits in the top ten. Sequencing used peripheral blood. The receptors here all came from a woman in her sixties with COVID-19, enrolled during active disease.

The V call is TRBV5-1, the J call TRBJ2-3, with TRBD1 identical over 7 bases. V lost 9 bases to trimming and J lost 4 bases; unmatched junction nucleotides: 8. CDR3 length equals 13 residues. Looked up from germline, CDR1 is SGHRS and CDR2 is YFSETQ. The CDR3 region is CATRAGGADTQYF. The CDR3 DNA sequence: TGCGCCACCCGGGCAGGGGGTGCAGATACGCAGTATTTT.

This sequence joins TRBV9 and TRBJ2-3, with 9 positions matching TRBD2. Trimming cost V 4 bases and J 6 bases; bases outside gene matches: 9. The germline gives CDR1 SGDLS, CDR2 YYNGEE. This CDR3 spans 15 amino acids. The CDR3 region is CASSLLSGSQDTQYF. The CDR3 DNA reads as TGTGCCAGCAGCCTCCTTAGCGGGAGTCAGGATACGCAGTATTTT. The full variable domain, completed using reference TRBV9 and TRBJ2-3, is DSGVTQTPKHLITATGQRVTLRCSPRSGDLSVYWYQQSLDQGLQFLIQYYNGEERAKGNILERFSAQQFPDLHSELNLSSLELGDSALYFCASSLLSGSQDTQYFGPGTRLTVL.